The 2 T cell receptor beta chains below were found in one sample sequenced in a study of long-term antiretroviral therapy in people with HIV (dated by TCRdb to 2021 to 2024). The immunoSEQ hsTCRB v3.0 assay was used at survey level resolution to sequence the TRB variable region. TCRdb's version of the immuneACCESS table is confined to in-frame rearrangements and falls short of the full clone set. An unresolved V gene accounts for under half of the shortfall where checked; the remainder is of unknown origin. The sample table records fewer than 20,000 clones; nearly 80% of these occur just once. Roughly an eighth of the sample comes from the top ten. The sample was unsorted PBMCs, taken 0.3 years after starting antiretroviral therapy. The receptors were sampled from a woman between 50 and 59 years old with HIV.

The rearrangement uses TRBV13 and TRBJ2-5; the match to TRBD1 covers 7 bases. This CDR3 is built from 14 residues. In germline, CDR1 is PRHDT, CDR2 FYEKMQ (reference sequence). V was pared by 10 bases and J by 3 bases, with 11 bases of the junction left unmatched. This CDR3 is CATRDRAEEETQYF. The CDR3 region has the DNA TGTGCCACCCGTGACAGGGCCGAGGAAGAGACCCAGTACTTC.

The J gene is TRBJ1-5, the V gene TRBV19, with 10 bases lining up with TRBD1. The ends lost 8 bases at V and 6 bases at J; junction bases unmatched: 4. Germline CDR1 LNHDA, CDR2 SQIVND (reference sequence). The length of the CDR3 is 13 residues. The CDR3 DNA follows: TGTGCCAGTGGGACAGGGGAGACTCAGCCCCAGCATTTT. As protein: CASGTGETQPQHF.